A selection of T cell receptor beta chains follows, all from one sample in a study of regulatory T cells in long-lasting Graves disease. TCRdb re-derived calls from the multiplex PCR reads in MiXCR, one entry per CDR3 protein. The sample yields about 380,000 distinct CDR3 sequences, about a sixth seen once. The material was peripheral blood mononuclear cells (PBMCs), obtained at new diagnosis, from a patient treated with antithyroid drugs. These receptors all come from a female donor with Graves disease. Each CDR3 is given with its conserved first and last residue. The order of the fields is clone size, V gene, CDR3 length, J gene, D gene, CDR3 protein, CDR3 DNA. D genes are given only for firm matches. Size is stated for part of the rows, as once, few or many counts, or as a class when the clone is expanded.

size: -
V: TRBV29-1
length: 14
J: TRBJ2-2
D: TRBD1
CDR3: CSVYFLDRGQELFF
DNA: TGCAGCGTTTATTTCTTGGACAGGGGGCAGGAGCTGTTTTTT

size: -
V: TRBV24-1
length: 18
J: TRBJ2-1
D: TRBD2
CDR3: CATSDSLPSGNAYNEQFF
DNA: TGTGCCACCAGTGATTCACTTCCTAGCGGGAATGCCTACAATGAGCAGTTCTTC

size: -
V: TRBV9
length: 15
J: TRBJ1-2
D: TRBD1
CDR3: CASSGSGTAGYGYTF
DNA: TGTGCCAGCAGCGGCTCCGGGACAGCTGGGTATGGCTACACCTTC

size: few
V: TRBV12-3/TRBV12-4
length: 17
J: TRBJ2-1
D: -
CDR3: CASSSGGAGTRYNEQFF
DNA: TGTGCCAGCAGTTCTGGGGGGGCGGGGACCCGCTACAATGAGCAGTTCTTC

size: few
V: TRBV29-1
length: 13
J: TRBJ2-7
D: -
CDR3: CSVEGVDSYEQYF
DNA: TGCAGCGTTGAAGGAGTGGACAGCTACGAGCAGTACTTC

size: many
V: TRBV6-2/TRBV6-3
length: 16
J: TRBJ1-2
D: -
CDR3: CASSSPSRQGMYGYTF
DNA: TGTGCCAGCAGTTCCCCGTCGAGGCAGGGCATGTATGGCTACACCTTC

size: -
V: TRBV18
length: 14
J: TRBJ2-5
D: -
CDR3: CASSPPASGGTQYF
DNA: TGTGCCAGCTCACCACCGGCCTCCGGGGGGACCCAGTACTTC

size: many
V: TRBV11-2
length: 14
J: TRBJ1-5
D: -
CDR3: CASSFTGSNQPQHF
DNA: TGTGCCAGCAGCTTTACGGGTAGCAATCAGCCCCAGCATTTT

size: many
V: TRBV24-1
length: 13
J: TRBJ2-7
D: TRBD2
CDR3: CATSDSGSYEQYF
DNA: TGTGCCACCAGTGATAGCGGGAGCTACGAGCAGTACTTC

size: many
V: TRBV6-5
length: 17
J: TRBJ1-1
D: -
CDR3: CASSYSPRLSGNTEAFF
DNA: TGTGCCAGCAGTTACTCCCCCCGTCTCTCAGGGAACACTGAAGCTTTCTTT